The next 11 T cell receptor beta chains were all read from a single sample in a study of PD-1 blockade in classical Hodgkin lymphoma. Sequencing was performed with immunoSEQ multiplex PCR; in TCRdb, only in-frame clones are kept and a portion is missing. The sample records about 27,000 clones, 85% to 90% being singletons. Time point indicated: cycle 4 day 1 (C4D1), after around six weeks of nivolumab. All patients relapsed after autologous stem cell transplantation, and brentuximab vedotin exposure varied. It was by magnetic negative selection that CD4+ T cells were purified from thawed PBMCs. The material was CD4+ T cells from blood, obtained before the fourth cycle of nivolumab. These receptors all come from a human donor with classical Hodgkin lymphoma.

The genes are TRBV27 and TRBJ2-7; TRBD1 agrees at 9 bases. The CDR3 loop spans 16 amino acids. The V and J ends lost 5 bases and 5 bases, in that order; junction bases with no gene match: 13. Germline CDR1 MNHEY, CDR2 SMNVEV (reference sequence). CDR3 coding DNA: TGTGCCAGCAGTCCACTCCCGGGACAGGGAGGCCACGAGCAGTACTTC. This codes for CASSPLPGQGGHEQYF.

The chain couples TRBV6-5 to TRBJ2-5; D call uncertain. The J call may be faulty, since TRBJ2-7 better matches the DNA end. From germline, CDR1 is MNHEY and CDR2 SVGAGI. The CDR3 totals 14 residues. CDR3 in DNA: TGTGCCAGCAGTTACTCGAGGTGGCCGAACGAGCAGTACTTC. It yields the protein CASSYSRWPNEQYF.

The DNA of the CDR3 is TGTGCCAGCAGCTTAGATGGGCGAGGGAGAGCTTTCTTT. It is translated as CASSLDGRGRAFF. The rearrangement uses TRBV11-2 and TRBJ1-1; D gene ambiguous. This CDR3 region has 13 residues. Trimming took off 0 bases at V and 10 bases at J, with 12 bases between the two ends. Germline V CDR1 and CDR2: SGHAT, FQNNGV.

This sequence joins TRBV6-5 and TRBJ2-7; 10 positions match TRBD2. V dropped 9 bases and J dropped 2; count of bases not matched to a gene: 7. This CDR3 comprises 14 residues. CDR1 MNHEY and CDR2 SVGAGI come from the germline V gene. CDR3 in amino acids: CASKLAGLTYEQYF. CDR3 nucleotide sequence: TGTGCCAGTAAACTAGCGGGGCTCACCTACGAGCAGTACTTC.

This chain joins TRBV25-1 and TRBJ2-5, with D perhaps matching TRBD1 (6 bases). CDR1 is MGHDK and CDR2 is SYGVNS in the germline V gene. CDR3 length equals 17 residues. The V end was cut by 3 bases, the J end by 5 bases, with 22 bases between. The CDR3 DNA follows: TGTGCCAGCAGTGATCTGGTCAAAGCAGGGGCGTGGGAGACCCAGTACTTC. This sequence encodes CASSDLVKAGAWETQYF.

The chain joins TRBV11-2 to TRBJ1-4, with D maybe TRBD1 (5 bases). The CDR3 runs 13 residues. Trimming removed 3 bases at V and 6 bases at J, with 8 bases between. Germline V gene lookup returns CDR1 SGHAT and CDR2 FQNNGV. CDR3 sequence reads: CASSFQGDEKLFF. DNA of the CDR3: TGTGCCAGCAGCTTTCAAGGGGATGAAAAACTGTTTTTT.

The genes are TRBV7-2 and TRBJ2-1; 7 bases align to TRBD2. From germline, CDR1 is SGHTA and CDR2 FQGNSA. With 0 bases clipped from V and 2 bases from J, the junction kept 4 bases outside the gene matches. The CDR3 is 16 amino acids. The CDR3 nucleotides are TGTGCCAGCAGCTTAGCCCGGGACTACGCCTACAATGAGCAGTTCTTC. Its protein product is CASSLARDYAYNEQFF.

The rearrangement links TRBV19 to TRBJ2-1, with 13 nucleotides matching TRBD2. The V segment lost 5 bases and the J segment 10 bases; nucleotides outside the gene matches: 5. This CDR3 is built from 14 residues. The germline CDR1 and CDR2 sequences are LNHDA and SQIVND (reference sequence). CDR3 sequence reads: CASSLTGLAGEQFF. As DNA, the CDR3 is TGTGCCAGTAGTTTAACGGGACTAGCGGGAGAGCAGTTCTTC.

This clone was recorded only once. The genes are TRBV11-2 and TRBJ2-1; 8 bases fit TRBD1. Trimming cost V 5 bases and J 7 bases; bases outside gene matches: 7. The V gene's germline CDR1 is SGHAT and CDR2 FQNNGV. This CDR3 is 14 amino acids long. The CDR3 coding sequence is TGTGCCAGCAGCCCATGGACAGGGTTAAATGAGCAGTTCTTC. Translating it yields CASSPWTGLNEQFF. The full variable domain, rest sourced from reference TRBV11-2 and TRBJ2-1, is EAGVAQSPRYKIIEKRQSVAFWCNPISGHATLYWYQQILGQGPKLLIQFQNNGVVDDSQLPKDRFSAERLKGVDSTLKIQPAKLEDSAVYLCASSPWTGLNEQFFGPGTRLTVL.

J is TRBJ1-5 and V is TRBV7-8; TRBD1 agrees at 8 bases. CDR3 length equals 15 residues. Per germline, CDR1 SGHVS and CDR2 FQNEAQ. V gave up 5 bases and J gave up 6 bases; unmatched junction bases: 9. The CDR3 nucleotides are TGTGCCAGCAGCATATATGACAGGGGCCCTCAGCCCCAGCATTTT. It codes for CASSIYDRGPQPQHF.

This clone was observed a few times. The chain combines TRBV2 with TRBJ1-1, with unresolved D. There are 12 residues in the CDR3. The germline gives CDR1 SNHLY, CDR2 FYNNEI. V lost 5 bases and J lost 8, with 12 bases in between. In DNA, the CDR3 is TGTGCCAGCAGTTTTGGGCCCGGCGAAGCTTTCTTT. Translating gives CASSFGPGEAFF.